The rows below give T cell receptor beta chains drawn from one sample of a study of blood T cell repertoires in COVID-19. Only in-frame clones appear in the TCRdb table, and some are missing; sequencing was by immunoSEQ multiplex PCR. Of roughly 100,000 clones in the sample, around 87% were seen once. The sample consisted of peripheral blood. These receptors were obtained from a woman in her 50s with COVID-19, enrolled during active disease. Both conserved end residues are part of each CDR3. Fields, in order: J gene, D gene, clone size, V gene, CDR3 protein, CDR3 DNA. D genes are given only for firm matches. Clone size is not always given. Where it is, it says once, few, many or a class for expanded clones.

TRBJ1-5 | NA | NA | TRBV3-1/TRBV3-2 | CASSQDRNQPQHF | TGTGCCAGCAGCCAGGACAGAAATCAGCCCCAGCATTTT
TRBJ1-1 | NA | NA | TRBV5-5 | CASSFNFQNTEAFF | TGTGCCAGCAGCTTTAACTTCCAGAACACTGAAGCTTTCTTT
TRBJ1-5 | TRBD1 | NA | TRBV6-5 | CASSYPGQGDEAQHF | TGTGCCAGCAGTTACCCCGGACAGGGTGACGAGGCCCAGCATTTT
TRBJ2-4 | TRBD2 | once | TRBV6-1 | CASSEAASGGNIQYF | TGTGCCAGCAGTGAAGCAGCTAGCGGGGGAAACATTCAGTACTTC
TRBJ2-3 | NA | NA | TRBV12-5 | CASGLLLATDTQYF | TGTGCTAGTGGTTTGCTCCTAGCGACAGATACGCAGTATTTT
TRBJ1-3 | NA | NA | TRBV30 | CAHQDSSSGNTIYF | TGTGCCCACCAAGACAGTAGCTCTGGAAACACCATATATTTT
TRBJ1-6 | TRBD1 | NA | TRBV2 | CATAGQGHSPLHF | TGTGCCACCGCGGGACAGGGCCATTCACCCCTCCACTTT
TRBJ2-1 | NA | NA | TRBV11-2 | CASSSLWAGANNEQFF | TGTGCCAGCAGCTCCCTCTGGGCGGGGGCAAACAATGAGCAGTTCTTC
TRBJ1-4 | NA | once | TRBV18 | CASRTGVREKLFF | TGTGCCAGCCGTACCGGGGTGAGGGAAAAACTGTTTTTT
TRBJ2-7 | TRBD1 | NA | TRBV5-1 | CASSLARTGGDEQYF | TGCGCCAGCAGCTTGGCCAGGACAGGGGGCGACGAGCAGTACTTC
TRBJ1-2 | NA | few | TRBV6-1 | CASSDLGGKGYTF | TGTGCCAGCAGTGACCTCGGAGGGAAGGGCTACACCTTC
TRBJ1-1 | NA | NA | TRBV15 | CATSAHSGGGTEAFF | TGTGCCACCAGCGCCCACTCGGGGGGTGGAACTGAAGCTTTCTTT
TRBJ2-5 | TRBD2 | NA | TRBV7-2 | CASSLGATSGGAETQYF | TGTGCCAGCAGCTTAGGCGCGACTAGCGGGGGGGCGGAGACCCAGTACTTC
TRBJ2-3 | TRBD2 | once | TRBV30 | CACASGLGIDTQYF | TGTGCCTGTGCCTCGGGACTAGGAATAGATACGCAGTATTTT
TRBJ1-1 | TRBD1 | NA | TRBV11-3 | CASSTGQTHMNTEAFF | TGTGCCAGCAGCACGGGACAGACACACATGAACACTGAAGCTTTCTTT
TRBJ1-5 | TRBD1 | NA | TRBV2 | CASSRQGGGQPQHF | TGTGCCAGCAGTAGACAGGGAGGAGGGCAGCCCCAGCATTTT
TRBJ2-2 | NA | NA | TRBV9 | CASSVRQGGGELFF | TGTGCCAGCAGCGTACGGCAGGGTGGCGGGGAGCTGTTTTTT
TRBJ2-3 | NA | NA | TRBV7-9 | CASSLAKGADTQYF | TGTGCCAGCAGCTTAGCGAAGGGGGCAGATACGCAGTATTTT
TRBJ1-2 | TRBD1 | NA | TRBV6-2/TRBV6-3 | CASSYSGGRSYTF | TGTGCCAGCAGTTATTCAGGGGGACGTAGCTACACCTTC
TRBJ2-3 | TRBD2 | once | TRBV27 | CASSISSGGADTQYF | TGTGCCAGCAGTATTTCTAGCGGGGGAGCAGATACGCAGTATTTT
TRBJ1-4 | NA | NA | TRBV19 | CASSIMGAMELFF | TGTGCCAGTAGTATAATGGGGGCGATGGAACTGTTTTTT
TRBJ2-5 | NA | NA | TRBV4-1 | CASSQDVGAGQETQYF | TGCGCCAGCAGCCAAGATGTTGGGGCAGGGCAAGAGACCCAGTACTTC
TRBJ1-6 | NA | NA | TRBV28 | CASSRESSPLHF | TGTGCCAGCAGTCGAGAATCGTCACCCCTCCACTTT
TRBJ2-4 | NA | few | TRBV5-5 | CASSLLSVRNIQYF | TGTGCCAGCAGCTTGTTAAGCGTACGAAACATTCAGTACTTC
TRBJ2-1 | NA | NA | TRBV6-2/TRBV6-3 | CASSYSRENEQFF | TGTGCCAGCAGTTACTCGAGAGAAAATGAGCAGTTCTTC
TRBJ2-7 | NA | NA | TRBV11-2 | CASSLGGTTPGDEQYF | TGTGCCAGCAGCTTAGGGGGGACCACTCCGGGGGACGAGCAGTACTTC